The 6 T cell receptor beta chains listed next were all sequenced from one sample in a study of cytomegalovirus exposure and HLA in healthy donors. A multiplex PCR was run with 60 Vbeta primers and 13 Jbeta primers. TCRdb's copy holds only in-frame clones and misses some; the assay was immunoSEQ multiplex PCR. The sample has some 71,000 clones, less than 75% seen once; the top ten hold about 7.6%. What was sequenced was PBMCs. The receptors shown here come from a man in his forties or fifties in good health and CMV-seropositive.

This chain links TRBV18 with TRBJ1-2; D remains unclear. Germline CDR1 and CDR2: KGHSH and LQKENI. The length of the CDR3 is 12 residues. The V end was cut by 3 bases, the J end by 8 bases, with 10 bases between. The chain's CDR3 is CASSPLGGGYTF. The CDR3 bases are TGTGCCAGCTCACCCCTAGGTGGCGGCTACACCTTC.

The rearrangement links TRBV7-2 to TRBJ1-3, with 8 bases matching TRBD1. Per the germline V gene, CDR1 is SGHTA and CDR2 is FQGNSA. Trimming removed 2 bases from V and 8 bases from J; junction bases left unmatched: 2. The CDR3 sequence is 13 residues long. In DNA, the CDR3 is TGTGCCAGCAGCTTATACAGGGGGGACACCATATATTTT. As protein: CASSLYRGDTIYF.

The chain carries TRBV18 and TRBJ1-1; TRBD1 agrees at 8 bases. Germline-derived CDR1 and CDR2 are KGHSH and LQKENI. Trimming cost V 2 bases and J 3 bases; bases outside gene matches: 11. The CDR3 is 17 amino acids. The CDR3 is CASSPFRLTGADTEAFF. Written as DNA, the CDR3 is TGTGCCAGCTCACCATTCCGGCTGACAGGGGCGGACACTGAAGCTTTCTTT.

The chain employs TRBV4-2 and TRBJ2-1; the D is unclear. Trimming shortened V by 6 bases and J by 6 bases, and 6 bases separated the two germline ends. CDR1 and CDR2 from the germline V gene are LGHNA and YNFKEQ. CDR3 length equals 11 residues. The CDR3 DNA reads as TGTGCCAGCAGAACCGGCAATGAGCAGTTCTTC. Its translation: CASRTGNEQFF.

V usage is TRBV11-2 and J usage is TRBJ1-1, with a tentative D call TRBD1 (5 bases). The V gene lost 5 bases and the J gene lost 4 bases, with 14 bases spanning the gap. This CDR3 has 14 amino acids. Germline assignment: CDR1 SGHAT and CDR2 FQNNGV. The CDR3 coding sequence is TGTGCCAGCAGCCTAACGGTGGGGGGCACTGAAGCTTTCTTT. The encoded protein is CASSLTVGGTEAFF.

This chain links TRBV25-1 with TRBJ1-2; 8 nucleotides agree with TRBD1. CDR3 length: 16 residues. With 1 base clipped from V and 6 bases from J, the junction kept 10 bases outside the gene matches. Germline lookup yields CDR1 MGHDK and CDR2 SYGVNS. As DNA, the CDR3 is TGTGCCAGCAGTGAATCCGCGAAGGACAGGGTAAATGGCTACACCTTC. Its protein is CASSESAKDRVNGYTF.